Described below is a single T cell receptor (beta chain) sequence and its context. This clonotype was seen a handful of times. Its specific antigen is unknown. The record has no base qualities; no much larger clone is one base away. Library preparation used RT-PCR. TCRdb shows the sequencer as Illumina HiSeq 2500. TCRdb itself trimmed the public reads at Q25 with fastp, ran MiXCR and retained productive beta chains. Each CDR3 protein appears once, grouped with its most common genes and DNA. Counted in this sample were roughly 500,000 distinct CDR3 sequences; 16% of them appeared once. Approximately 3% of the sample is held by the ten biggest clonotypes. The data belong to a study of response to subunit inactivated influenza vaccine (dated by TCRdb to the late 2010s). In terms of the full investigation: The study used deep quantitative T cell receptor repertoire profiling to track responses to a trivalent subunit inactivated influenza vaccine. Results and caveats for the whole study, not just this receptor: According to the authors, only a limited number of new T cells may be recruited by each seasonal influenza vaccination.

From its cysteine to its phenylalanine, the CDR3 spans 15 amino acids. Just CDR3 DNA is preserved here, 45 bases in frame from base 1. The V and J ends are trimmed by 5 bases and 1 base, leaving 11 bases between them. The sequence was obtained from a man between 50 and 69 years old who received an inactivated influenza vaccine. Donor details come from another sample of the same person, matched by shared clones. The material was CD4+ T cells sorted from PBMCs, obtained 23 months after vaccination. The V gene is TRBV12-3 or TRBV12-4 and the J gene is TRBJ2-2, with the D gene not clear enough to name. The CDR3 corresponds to CASSIGQRNTGELFF. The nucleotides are TGTGCCAGCAGTATCGGGCAGCGGAACACCGGGGAGCTGTTTTTT.